This record looks at one TCR beta chain sequence and its context. Participant ages covered roughly 18 to 90 years across 24 US areas. The data are from a study of blood T cell repertoires in COVID-19. About the study: Samples of COVID-19 (acute and convalescent) were obtained from the United States, Italy and Spain. PBMCs, B-cell-depleted T cells, or T cells were the source of the cDNA or gDNA that made up the material.

The CDR3 consists of 16 residues. Germline assignment: CDR1 LNHDA and CDR2 SQIVND (reference sequence). V gave up 6 bases and J gave up 0 bases; unmatched junction bases: 6. Authors' processing steps: Quantification of nucleated cells was approximated via reference gene primer amplification. TCRdb's table, derived via immunoSEQ multiplex PCR, lists solely in-frame clones and lacks some. V, J and clone size are those of that table, while D and trimming were read from the DNA. The table has 270,000 or so clones, about 88% seen once. Sequencing was performed on PBMCs or T cells enriched from blood (not recorded which). This clonotype was obtained from a woman between 45 and 65 years old who had been exposed to COVID-19. The chain combines TRBV19 with TRBJ1-5; 9 bases are shared with TRBD1. The DNA of the CDR3 is TGTGCCAGTAGGGGACAGGGCCCTTATAGCAATCAGCCCCAGCATTTT. Translation gives CASRGQGPYSNQPQHF. Full variable domain (outside the CDR3, taken from reference TRBV19 and TRBJ1-5): DGGITQSPKYLFRKEGQNVTLSCEQNLNHDAMYWYRQDPGQGLRLIYYSQIVNDFQKGDIAEGYSVSREKKESFPLTVTSAQKNPTAFYLCASRGQGPYSNQPQHFGDGTRLSIL.